This T cell receptor beta chain originates from a study of T-cell memory formation after mild COVID-19. Study results and caveats: Later expanders leaned CD4+, whereas clones that contracted between day 15 and 85 were balanced CD4/CD8.

Comments on this clonotype: Its cognate antigen is unknown.

V dropped 0 bases and J dropped 5; count of bases not matched to a gene: 6. The CDR3 has 15 residues. The germline V gene encodes CDR1 LGHNA and CDR2 YSLEER. Using constant-segment primers, 5'RACE produced TCR alpha and TCR beta cDNA libraries carrying sample barcodes and UMIs. MiXCR was run by TCRdb on the 5' RACE reads, yielding one entry per CDR3 protein. Of about 350,000 distinct CDR3 sequences listed, less than 25% are singletons. This chain links TRBV4-3 with TRBJ1-1, with 7 bases that match TRBD1. This TCR came from a man aged 18 to 29 who had mild COVID-19 (a few samples of this study predate the infection). Cell type and time point are not known. Sequencing was carried out using PBMCs or a T cell subset sorted from them (not recorded which). Here the CDR3 DNA reads TGCGCCAGCAGCCAAGATACCCACAGGGGTACTGAAGCTTTCTTT. Translated: CASSQDTHRGTEAFF.